A selection of T cell receptor beta chains follows, all from one sample in a study of T cell changes during pregnancy in multiple sclerosis. TCRdb's table, derived via immunoSEQ multiplex PCR, lists solely in-frame clones and lacks some. The data show more than 45,000 clones, with about 92% seen just once and about 0.6% held by the top ten. The sample in question was CD4+ T cells from peripheral blood mononuclear cells, obtained after pregnancy. All receptors come from a female donor with multiple sclerosis, enrolled in a pregnancy study. Each CDR3 is given without its conserved first and last residue. Rows may omit the clone size; those that give it use once, few, many or a size class.

few	TRBJ1-1	10	TRBV29-1	SGGGQGLGAF
.	TRBJ2-1	15	TRBV15	ATSRDTASGPYNEQF
once	TRBJ2-7	12	TRBV7-2	ASRASGRGHEQY
.	TRBJ1-5	11	TRBV19	ASTDRGNQPQH
.	TRBJ1-1	8	TRBV20-1	SASSDLAF
.	TRBJ2-1	13	TRBV28	ASSSPSGYSNEQF
.	TRBJ1-2	13	TRBV4-3	ASSQDSGPLYGYT
.	TRBJ2-5	12	TRBV7-2	ASSLSASGETQY
.	TRBJ2-1	11	TRBV29-1	SASDSVGGEQF
.	TRBJ2-7	13	TRBV6-5	ASSSGTSGSYEQY
.	TRBJ1-5	13	TRBV21-1	ASSIVGRARQPQH
.	TRBJ1-4	13	TRBV9	ASSARGVWDEKLF
.	TRBJ2-7	12	TRBV11-2	ASSFGGSVNEQY
.	TRBJ2-2	13	TRBV11-2	ASSFDRTNTGELF
.	TRBJ2-1	14	TRBV18	ASSPQTSGRRDEQF
.	TRBJ1-2	12	TRBV6-5	ASSYSSSRGGYT
.	TRBJ2-7	13	TRBV7-2	ASSSRTSGPYEQY
.	TRBJ1-1	11	TRBV4-2	ASSQSRNTEAF
.	TRBJ2-3	11	TRBV5-4	ASSLAGTDTQY
once	TRBJ2-5	14	TRBV28	ASSLPRVRDQETQY
.	TRBJ2-1	13	TRBV19	ASSIRAASGDEQF
.	TRBJ1-3	14	TRBV4-1	ASSQPSREAGNTIY
.	TRBJ1-1	13	TRBV6-6	ASSYVQGQGTEAF
.	TRBJ1-3	13	TRBV29-1	SVEQGRSSGNTIY
.	TRBJ2-7	16	TRBV4-3	ASSQGVSGSLDSYEQY
.	TRBJ2-2	13	TRBV11-3	ASSFRVANTGELF
once	TRBJ2-2	12	TRBV27	ASSELVPLGELF
.	TRBJ1-4	17	TRBV1	TSSQDSISFFGTNEKLF
.	TRBJ2-3	13	TRBV19	ASSIPGGVGDTQY
once	TRBJ1-3	12	TRBV30	AWLDEASGNTIY
.	TRBJ2-1	14	TRBV27	ASSHSLTGTNYEQF
.	TRBJ2-5	14	TRBV27	ASSPLGRVDQETQY
once	TRBJ1-5	16	TRBV7-3	ASSYHTGAYDQNQPQH
.	TRBJ2-1	12	TRBV5-4	ASSSRTSGNEQF
once	TRBJ2-1	13	TRBV7-3	ASSLDAGTRIEQF
.	TRBJ1-3	12	TRBV19	ASSIFTGGNTIY
.	TRBJ1-1	17	TRBV5-1	ASSLGALPGQGRDTEAF
.	TRBJ2-1	14	TRBV6-1	ASSGPGHTLRHEQF
.	TRBJ2-6	15	TRBV7-9	ATRGGIQGSGANVLT
once	TRBJ2-2	16	TRBV5-5	ASSLASGGFLNTGELF
.	TRBJ2-1	15	TRBV7-7	ASSLARTRVSYNEQF
.	TRBJ2-1	15	TRBV11-2	ASSLDGSGKNNNEQF
.	TRBJ2-2	13	TRBV19	ASSIVGRNTGELF
.	TRBJ1-5	14	TRBV19	ASSGSGGYSNQPQH
.	TRBJ2-3	12	TRBV7-2	ASSLVGRTDTQY
.	TRBJ2-5	14	TRBV28	ASSAHLGAGRETQY
.	TRBJ2-7	12	TRBV5-6	ASSPGDRGSEQY